A selection of T cell receptor beta chains follows, all from one sample in a study of early stage breast cancer tumors. Assay used: immunoSEQ multiplex PCR; TCRdb lists only in-frame clones, some missing. The data hold about 29,000 clones, with around four fifths observed a single time. Sequenced material: blood. These receptors came from a person in their fifties or sixties with breast cancer. The CDR3 runs from the conserved cysteine through the conserved F or W. D genes are given only for firm matches. The size of a clone is reported for some rows only, either as once, few or many, or as a class for expanded clones.

V	size	J	D	DNA	CDR3
TRBV4-3	-	TRBJ2-2	-	TGCGCCAGCAGCCAAGAAGCCTTTACCTGGTTACGACCCGGGGAGCTGTTTTTT	CASSQEAFTWLRPGELFF
TRBV30	-	TRBJ2-1	-	TGTGCCTGGACCGGGACAATGATCCACAATGAGCAGTTCTTC	CAWTGTMIHNEQFF
TRBV4-2	-	TRBJ2-1	-	TGTGCCAGCAGCCAAGATGGGGAAGACAGCCATGAGCAGTTCTTC	CASSQDGEDSHEQFF
TRBV29-1	-	TRBJ2-1	TRBD2	TGCAGCGTTAAAGCGGGAGGGCCTTACAATGAGCAGTTCTTC	CSVKAGGPYNEQFF
TRBV28	-	TRBJ2-1	TRBD1	TGTGCCAGCAGTCTACGGACAGGGCACTCCTACAATGAGCAGTTCTTC	CASSLRTGHSYNEQFF
TRBV4-1	-	TRBJ2-5	TRBD1	TGCGCCAGCAGCCAAGGCCGAGGGGGCCGCCAAGAGACCCAGTACTTC	CASSQGRGGRQETQYF
TRBV7-2	-	TRBJ2-4	-	TGTGCCAGCAGCTTAGGGCAGGGGGCCAAAAACATTCAGTACTTC	CASSLGQGAKNIQYF
TRBV19	-	TRBJ2-2	-	TGTGCCAGTACCATGAGGCCGTTCACCGGGGAGCTGTTTTTT	CASTMRPFTGELFF
TRBV7-9	-	TRBJ2-5	-	TGTGCCAGCAGCTTAGAAGAGAACTGGCTAGCCCAGTACTTC	CASSLEENWLAQYF
TRBV11-3	-	TRBJ2-3	-	TGTGCCAGCAGCTCTGACAGGACAGATACGCAGTATTTT	CASSSDRTDTQYF
TRBV29-1	-	TRBJ2-7	-	TGCAGCGTTGAGGGCAGGGGTTACGAGCAGTACTTC	CSVEGRGYEQYF
TRBV4-3	-	TRBJ2-7	-	TGCGCCAGCAGCCAAGAGGACGGAACCTCCTACGAGCAGTACTTC	CASSQEDGTSYEQYF
TRBV9	-	TRBJ2-3	TRBD1	TGTGCCAGCAGCTCTAGAGGCGGGACAGGGCCAGATACGCAGTATTTT	CASSSRGGTGPDTQYF
TRBV6-5	few	TRBJ2-7	-	TGTGCCAGCACGCGCTTATACTACGAGCAGTACTTC	CASTRLYYEQYF
TRBV7-2	-	TRBJ2-5	-	TGTGCCAGCAGCTTAGAGGCCAGGGTGGATGAGACCCAGTACTTC	CASSLEARVDETQYF
TRBV5-4	-	TRBJ1-2	-	TGTGCCAGCAGCTTGGGAGGGGATCTCGACTATGGCTACACCTTC	CASSLGGDLDYGYTF
TRBV2	-	TRBJ2-3	-	TGTGCCAGCAGCCCGATGGATACGCAGTATTTT	CASSPMDTQYF
TRBV19	-	TRBJ2-1	-	TGTGCCAGTAGTAATTCCCTCGGGCAGTTCTTC	CASSNSLGQFF
TRBV6-1	few	TRBJ2-7	-	TGTGCCAGCAGGGTTGGAAACGAGCAGTACTTC	CASRVGNEQYF
TRBV7-2	-	TRBJ1-5	-	TGTGCCAGCAGCTTCCCAGGATTTAGCAATCAGCCCCAGCATTTT	CASSFPGFSNQPQHF
TRBV23-1	once	TRBJ2-1	TRBD2	TGCGCCAGCAGTCAATCTCCGTCTAGCGGGTCCTACAATGAGCAGTTCTTC	CASSQSPSSGSYNEQFF
TRBV2	once	TRBJ2-3	TRBD2	TGTGCCAGCATCCGGACTAGCGGGGGGGCGGGAGATACGCAGTATTTT	CASIRTSGGAGDTQYF
TRBV7-2	-	TRBJ1-1	-	TGTGCCAGCAGCTCCCGGGACATCTCTGAAGCTTTCTTT	CASSSRDISEAFF
TRBV18	-	TRBJ1-1	-	TGTGCCAGCTCACCCATAGAAACAAACACTGAAGCTTTCTTT	CASSPIETNTEAFF
TRBV5-1	-	TRBJ1-2	TRBD1	TGCGCCAGCAGCCAGACAAGACAGGGGGCCTCTGGCTACACCTTC	CASSQTRQGASGYTF
TRBV11-3	once	TRBJ1-1	TRBD1	TGTGCCAGCAGCCCAACAGGGGGCACTGAAGCTTTCTTT	CASSPTGGTEAFF
TRBV4-3	-	TRBJ2-1	-	TGCGCCAGCAGCCAGGGAACAGGGTTTTACAATGAGCAGTTCTTC	CASSQGTGFYNEQFF
TRBV6-6	once	TRBJ2-7	-	TGTGCCAGCAGTCCAACATTAACCTACGAGCAGTACTTC	CASSPTLTYEQYF
TRBV5-4	-	TRBJ2-2	-	TGTGCCAGCAGCTTCAGGCACACCGGGGAGCTGTTTTTT	CASSFRHTGELFF
TRBV10-2	-	TRBJ2-1	-	TGCGCCAGCAGTGGGGGGTTTGGGGACAATGAGCAGTTCTTC	CASSGGFGDNEQFF
TRBV11-2	-	TRBJ2-6	-	TGTGCCAGCAGCTCCCTAGGCGGGGCCAACGTCCTGACTTTC	CASSSLGGANVLTF
TRBV19	-	TRBJ1-2	-	TGTGCCAGTAAAGAACCCGGGGGGGGTGGCTACACCTTC	CASKEPGGGGYTF
TRBV28	-	TRBJ2-5	TRBD2	TGTGCCAGCAGTCCCTGGACTAGCGGGGGGACCCAAGAGACCCAGTACTTC	CASSPWTSGGTQETQYF
TRBV4-1	few	TRBJ2-2	-	TGCGCCAGCAGCCTTCCGGCCGGGGAGCTGTTTTTT	CASSLPAGELFF
TRBV7-6	once	TRBJ2-7	TRBD2	TGTGCCAGCAGCCCTCGGGGGGAGGGCCATTACGAGCAGTACTTC	CASSPRGEGHYEQYF
TRBV4-1	few	TRBJ2-7	TRBD1	TGCGCCAGCAGCCTTGGACAGGGGGCAGGGGAGCAGTACTTC	CASSLGQGAGEQYF
TRBV7-3	once	TRBJ2-1	-	TGTGCCAGCAGCTTCGCCGGGAGCTCCTACAATGAGCAGTTCTTC	CASSFAGSSYNEQFF
TRBV29-1	-	TRBJ1-1	-	TGCAGCGGGGATAGGAACACTGAAGCTTTCTTT	CSGDRNTEAFF
TRBV21-1	-	TRBJ1-5	-	TGTGCCAGCCCTAGGGACGGGGCTCAGCCCCAGCATTTT	CASPRDGAQPQHF
TRBV7-2	-	TRBJ2-7	-	TGTGCCAGCAGCTTAGGTCGGACGTACGAGCAGTACTTC	CASSLGRTYEQYF
TRBV9	-	TRBJ2-3	-	TGTGCCAGCAGCGTAGCCGGGATCAGCACAGATACGCAGTATTTT	CASSVAGISTDTQYF
TRBV11-2	-	TRBJ1-5	TRBD1	TGTGCCAGCAGCAGGACAGGAAATAGCAATCAGCCCCAGCATTTT	CASSRTGNSNQPQHF
TRBV6-6	-	TRBJ1-2	-	TGTGCCAGCAGTCCCTCGGGCGACCTGGCCTGGGGTGGCTACACCTTC	CASSPSGDLAWGGYTF
TRBV4-3	once	TRBJ2-1	TRBD2	TGCGCCAGCAGCCAAGATTTTAGCGGGAGGCAGTTCTTC	CASSQDFSGRQFF
TRBV19	-	TRBJ2-1	-	TGTGCCAGTAGTATAGGACTAGCCTACAATGAGCAGTTCTTC	CASSIGLAYNEQFF
TRBV5-1	-	TRBJ1-6	-	TGCGCCAGCAGCTTGGAGGCGGCTAATTCACCCCTCCACTTT	CASSLEAANSPLHF
TRBV7-6	-	TRBJ2-5	TRBD1	TGTGCCAGCAGCTTGGGACAGGGGGTCTTAAACTCCCAAGAGACCCAGTACTTC	CASSLGQGVLNSQETQYF
TRBV23-1	-	TRBJ1-1	TRBD1	TGCGCCAGCAGTCGGCAGATTACAGGGGGTCTGAGCACTGAAGCTTTCTTT	CASSRQITGGLSTEAFF